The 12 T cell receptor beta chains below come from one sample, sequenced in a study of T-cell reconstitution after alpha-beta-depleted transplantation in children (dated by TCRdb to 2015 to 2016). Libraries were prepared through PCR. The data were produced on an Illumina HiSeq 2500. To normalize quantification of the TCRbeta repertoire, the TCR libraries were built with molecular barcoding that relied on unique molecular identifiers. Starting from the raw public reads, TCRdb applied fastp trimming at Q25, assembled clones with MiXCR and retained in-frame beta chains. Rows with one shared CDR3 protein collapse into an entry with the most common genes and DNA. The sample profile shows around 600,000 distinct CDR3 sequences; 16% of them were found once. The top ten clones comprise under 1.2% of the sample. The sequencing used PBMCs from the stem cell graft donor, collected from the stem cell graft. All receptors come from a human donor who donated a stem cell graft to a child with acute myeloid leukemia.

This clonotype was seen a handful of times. The CDR3 DNA reads as TGTGCCAGCAGCGTAGATGATGGACAAACCTACGAGCAGTACTTC. As protein: CASSVDDGQTYEQYF. V gene TRBV9 combines with J gene TRBJ2-7; weak D call: TRBD1 (5 bases). The CDR3 totals 15 residues. Germline CDR1 SGDLS, CDR2 YYNGEE. Deletions cut 0 bases from V and 2 bases from J, with 12 bases between.

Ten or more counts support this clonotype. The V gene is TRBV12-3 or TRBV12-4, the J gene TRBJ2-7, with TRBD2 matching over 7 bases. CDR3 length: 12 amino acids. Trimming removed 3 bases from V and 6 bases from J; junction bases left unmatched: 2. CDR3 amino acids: CASSLGGAEQYV. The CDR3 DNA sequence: TGTGCCAGCAGTTTGGGAGGGGCCGAGCAGTACGTC.

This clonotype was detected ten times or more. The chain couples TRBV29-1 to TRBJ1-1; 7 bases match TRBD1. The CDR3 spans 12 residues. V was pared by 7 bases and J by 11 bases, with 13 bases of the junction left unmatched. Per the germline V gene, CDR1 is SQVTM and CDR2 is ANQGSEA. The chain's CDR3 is CSAYGGDREAFF. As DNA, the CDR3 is TGCAGCGCCTACGGGGGCGACAGGGAGGCTTTCTTT.

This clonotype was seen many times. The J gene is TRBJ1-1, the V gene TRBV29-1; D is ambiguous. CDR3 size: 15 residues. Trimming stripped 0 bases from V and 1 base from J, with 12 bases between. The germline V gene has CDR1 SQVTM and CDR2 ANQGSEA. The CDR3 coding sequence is TGCAGCGTTGAAGATGTCGTAACAAAGAACACTGAAGCTTTCTTT. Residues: CSVEDVVTKNTEAFF. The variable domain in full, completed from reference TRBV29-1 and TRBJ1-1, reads SAVISQKPSRDICQRGTSLTIQCQVDSQVTMMFWYRQQPGQSLTLIATANQGSEATYESGFVIDKFPISRPNLTFSTLTVSNMSPEDSSIYLCSVEDVVTKNTEAFFGQGTRLTVV.

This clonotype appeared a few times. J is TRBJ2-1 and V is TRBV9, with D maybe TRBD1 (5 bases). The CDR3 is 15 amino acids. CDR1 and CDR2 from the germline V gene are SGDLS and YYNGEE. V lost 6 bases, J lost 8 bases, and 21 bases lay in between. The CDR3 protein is CASNRWGVGGDEQFF. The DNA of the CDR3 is TGTGCCAGCAACCGTTGGGGCGTAGGCGGCGATGAGCAGTTCTTC.

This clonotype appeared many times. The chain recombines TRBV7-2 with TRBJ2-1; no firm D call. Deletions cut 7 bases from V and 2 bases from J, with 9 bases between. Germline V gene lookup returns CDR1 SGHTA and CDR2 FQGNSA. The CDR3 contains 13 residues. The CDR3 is CASNSQPYNEQFF. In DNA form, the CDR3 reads TGTGCCAGCAACAGCCAACCCTACAATGAGCAGTTCTTC.

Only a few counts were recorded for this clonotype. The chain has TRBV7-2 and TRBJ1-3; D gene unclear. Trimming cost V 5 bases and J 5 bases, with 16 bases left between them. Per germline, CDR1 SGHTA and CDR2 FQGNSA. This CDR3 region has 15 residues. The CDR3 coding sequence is TGTGCCAGCAGCCCAGACCCCTCGCCCCGAAACACCATATATTTT. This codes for CASSPDPSPRNTIYF.

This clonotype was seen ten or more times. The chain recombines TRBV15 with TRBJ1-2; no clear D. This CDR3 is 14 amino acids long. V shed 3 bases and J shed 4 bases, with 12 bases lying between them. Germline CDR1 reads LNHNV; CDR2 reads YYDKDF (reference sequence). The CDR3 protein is CATSSTWEGYGYTF. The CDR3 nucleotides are TGTGCCACCAGCAGTACCTGGGAGGGCTATGGCTACACCTTC.

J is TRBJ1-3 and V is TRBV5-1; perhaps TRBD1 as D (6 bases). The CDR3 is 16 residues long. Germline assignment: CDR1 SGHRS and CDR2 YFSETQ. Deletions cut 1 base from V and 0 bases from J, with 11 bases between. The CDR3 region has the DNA TGCGCCAGCAGCTTGAACGGACAGTACTCTGGAAACACCATATATTTT. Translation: CASSLNGQYSGNTIYF.

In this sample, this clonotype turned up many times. CDR3 in amino acids: CSVLRTGEKHGYTF. The CDR3 region has the DNA TGCAGTGTCCTGCGGACAGGGGAAAAGCATGGCTACACCTTC. V and J are TRBV20-1 and TRBJ1-2; TRBD1 matches 9 bases. The V gene's germline CDR1 is DFQATT and CDR2 SNEGSKA (reference sequence). The CDR3 is 14 amino acids. J gave up 6 bases and V 7 bases, and 12 bases lay outside the gene matches.

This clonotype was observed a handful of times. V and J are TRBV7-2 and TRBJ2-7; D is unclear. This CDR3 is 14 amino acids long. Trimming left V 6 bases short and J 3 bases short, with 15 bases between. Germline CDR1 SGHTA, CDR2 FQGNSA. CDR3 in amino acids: CASSQYTVSYEQYV. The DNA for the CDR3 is TGTGCCAGCAGTCAATATACAGTGAGCTACGAGCAGTACGTC.

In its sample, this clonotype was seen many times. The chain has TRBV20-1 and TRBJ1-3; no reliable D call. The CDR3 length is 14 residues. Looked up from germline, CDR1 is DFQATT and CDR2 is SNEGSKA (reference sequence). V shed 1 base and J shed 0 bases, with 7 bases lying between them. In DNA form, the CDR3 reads TGCAGTGCTAGAGTAGGGCACTCTGGAAACACCATATATTTT. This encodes CSARVGHSGNTIYF.